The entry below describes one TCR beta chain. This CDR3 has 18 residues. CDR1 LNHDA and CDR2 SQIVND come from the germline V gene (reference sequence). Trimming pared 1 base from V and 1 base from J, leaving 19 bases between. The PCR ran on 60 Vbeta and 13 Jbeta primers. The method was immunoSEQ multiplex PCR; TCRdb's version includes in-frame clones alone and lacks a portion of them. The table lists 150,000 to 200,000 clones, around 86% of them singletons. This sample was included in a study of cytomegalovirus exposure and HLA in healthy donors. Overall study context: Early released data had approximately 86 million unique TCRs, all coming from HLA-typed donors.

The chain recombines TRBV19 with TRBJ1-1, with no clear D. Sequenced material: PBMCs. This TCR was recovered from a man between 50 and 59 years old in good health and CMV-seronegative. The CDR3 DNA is TGTGCCAGTAGTATAGGGGGAGGGAGGGCGTCCTCGAACACTGAAGCTTTCTTT. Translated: CASSIGGGRASSNTEAFF.